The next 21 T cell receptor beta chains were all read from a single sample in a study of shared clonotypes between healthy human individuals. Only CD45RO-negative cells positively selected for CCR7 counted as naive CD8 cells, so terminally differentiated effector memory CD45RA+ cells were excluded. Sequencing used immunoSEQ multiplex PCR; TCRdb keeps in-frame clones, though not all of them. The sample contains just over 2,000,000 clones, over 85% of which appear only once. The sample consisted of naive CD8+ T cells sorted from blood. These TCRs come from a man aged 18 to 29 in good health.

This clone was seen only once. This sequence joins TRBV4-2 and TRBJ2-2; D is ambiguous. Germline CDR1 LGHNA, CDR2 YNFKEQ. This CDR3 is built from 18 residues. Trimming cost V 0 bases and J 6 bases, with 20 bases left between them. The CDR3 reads CASSQDSISVLGSGELFF. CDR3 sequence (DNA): TGTGCCAGCAGCCAAGATAGTATTAGTGTGTTGGGCTCCGGGGAGCTGTTTTTT.

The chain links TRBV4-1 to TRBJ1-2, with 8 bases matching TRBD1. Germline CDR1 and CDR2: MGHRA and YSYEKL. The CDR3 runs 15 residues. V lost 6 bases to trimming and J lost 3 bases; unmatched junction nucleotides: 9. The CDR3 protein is CASRKDRAEHYGYTF. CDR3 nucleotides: TGCGCCAGCAGGAAGGACAGGGCGGAACACTATGGCTACACCTTC.

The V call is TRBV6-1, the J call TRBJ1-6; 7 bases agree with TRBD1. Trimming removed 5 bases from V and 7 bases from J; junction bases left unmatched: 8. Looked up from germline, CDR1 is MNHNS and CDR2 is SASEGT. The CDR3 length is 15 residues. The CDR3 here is CASSSYRGGNSPLHF. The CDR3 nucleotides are TGTGCCAGCAGTTCCTACAGGGGCGGGAATTCACCCCTCCACTTT.

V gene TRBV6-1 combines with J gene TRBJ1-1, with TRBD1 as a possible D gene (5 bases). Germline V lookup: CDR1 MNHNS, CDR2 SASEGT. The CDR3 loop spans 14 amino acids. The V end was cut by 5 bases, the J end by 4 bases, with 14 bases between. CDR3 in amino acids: CASSLRGVGTEAFF. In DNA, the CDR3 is TGTGCCAGCAGTTTGAGAGGGGTGGGCACTGAAGCTTTCTTT.

The DNA of the CDR3 is TGTGCCAGCAGCCCGGGTAGGGAGGCGGCAGAGACCCAGTACTTC. Protein sequence: CASSPGREAAETQYF. The chain joins TRBV9 to TRBJ2-5; a possible D gene is TRBD2 (6 bases). The germline gives CDR1 SGDLS, CDR2 YYNGEE. The CDR3 has 15 amino acids. Trimming removed 4 bases at V and 4 bases at J, with 17 bases between.

CDR3 nucleotides: TGTGCCAGCAGTTCTCCCGGGACTAGCGGGGGGCATGGCACAGATACGCAGTATTTT. Residues: CASSSPGTSGGHGTDTQYF. The V call is TRBV5-4, the J call TRBJ2-3, with 15 nucleotides matching TRBD2. V lost 5 bases, J lost 1 base, and 11 bases stayed unmatched. This CDR3 is 19 amino acids long. Germline CDR1 is SGHNT and CDR2 is YYREEE (reference sequence).

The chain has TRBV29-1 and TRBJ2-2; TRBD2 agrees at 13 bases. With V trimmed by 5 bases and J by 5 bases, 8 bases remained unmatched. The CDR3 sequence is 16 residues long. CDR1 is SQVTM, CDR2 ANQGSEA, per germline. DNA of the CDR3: TGCAGCGTTCCCGGGACTAGCGGGATAGGGACCGGGGAGCTGTTTTTT. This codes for CSVPGTSGIGTGELFF.

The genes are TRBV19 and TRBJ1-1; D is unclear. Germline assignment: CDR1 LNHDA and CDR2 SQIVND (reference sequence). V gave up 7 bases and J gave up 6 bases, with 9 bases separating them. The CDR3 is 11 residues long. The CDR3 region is CASTPGAEAFF. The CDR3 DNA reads TGTGCCAGTACCCCAGGTGCTGAAGCTTTCTTT.

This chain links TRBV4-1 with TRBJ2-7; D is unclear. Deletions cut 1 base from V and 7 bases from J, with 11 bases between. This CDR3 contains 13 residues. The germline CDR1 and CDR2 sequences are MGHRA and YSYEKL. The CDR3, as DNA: TGCGCCAGCAGCCAAGGGGGTATTGGGGAGCAGTACTTC. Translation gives CASSQGGIGEQYF.

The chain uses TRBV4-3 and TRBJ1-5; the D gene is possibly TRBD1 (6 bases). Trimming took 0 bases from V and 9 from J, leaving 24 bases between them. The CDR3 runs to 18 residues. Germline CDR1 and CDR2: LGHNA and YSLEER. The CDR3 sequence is CASSQESFGVEGGWPQHF. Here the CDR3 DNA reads TGCGCCAGCAGCCAAGAGTCGTTCGGGGTGGAAGGGGGATGGCCCCAGCATTTT.

CDR3 DNA sequence: TGTGCCAGCAGCGGGAGAGGGGGCCCCGGGGAGCTGTTTTTT. This translates into CASSGRGGPGELFF. This chain connects TRBV9 to TRBJ2-2; 7 bases align to TRBD1. Germline V gene lookup returns CDR1 SGDLS and CDR2 YYNGEE. Unmatched junction bases numbered 5, after V lost 3 bases and J lost 6 bases. The CDR3 totals 14 residues.

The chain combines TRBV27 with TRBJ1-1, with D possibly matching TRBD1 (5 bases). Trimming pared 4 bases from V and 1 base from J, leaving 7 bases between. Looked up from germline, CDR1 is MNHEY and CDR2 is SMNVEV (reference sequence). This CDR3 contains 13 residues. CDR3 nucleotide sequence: TGTGCCAGCAGTTCCCAGGGGAACACTGAAGCTTTCTTT. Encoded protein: CASSSQGNTEAFF.

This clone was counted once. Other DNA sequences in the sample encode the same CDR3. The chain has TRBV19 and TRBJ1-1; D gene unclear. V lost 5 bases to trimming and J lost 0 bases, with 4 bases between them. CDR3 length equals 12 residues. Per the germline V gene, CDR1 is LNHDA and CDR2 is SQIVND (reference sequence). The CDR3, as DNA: TGTGCCAGTAGTGTAGTGAACACTGAAGCTTTCTTT. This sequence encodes CASSVVNTEAFF.

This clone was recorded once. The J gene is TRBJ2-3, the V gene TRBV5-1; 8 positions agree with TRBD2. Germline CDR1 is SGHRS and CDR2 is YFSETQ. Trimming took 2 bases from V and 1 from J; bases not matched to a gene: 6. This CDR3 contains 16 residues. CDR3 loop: CASSFEREPGTDTQYF. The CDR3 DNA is TGCGCCAGCAGCTTCGAGCGGGAGCCGGGCACAGATACGCAGTATTTT.

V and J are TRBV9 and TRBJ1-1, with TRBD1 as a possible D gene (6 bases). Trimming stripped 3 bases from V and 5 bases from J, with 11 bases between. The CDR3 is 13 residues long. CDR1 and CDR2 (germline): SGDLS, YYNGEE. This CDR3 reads CASSAGAITEAFF. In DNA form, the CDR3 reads TGTGCCAGCAGCGCAGGGGCGATAACTGAAGCTTTCTTT.

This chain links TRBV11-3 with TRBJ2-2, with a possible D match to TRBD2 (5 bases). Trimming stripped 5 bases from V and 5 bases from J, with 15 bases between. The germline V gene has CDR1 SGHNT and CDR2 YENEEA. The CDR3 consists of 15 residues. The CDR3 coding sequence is TGTGCCAGCAGCCCCCCGGGGTATGGGACCGGGGAGCTGTTTTTT. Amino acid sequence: CASSPPGYGTGELFF. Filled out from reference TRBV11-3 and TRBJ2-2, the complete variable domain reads EAGVVQSPRYKIIEKKQPVAFWCNPISGHNTLYWYLQNLGQGPELLIRYENEEAVDDSQLPKDRFSAERLKGVDSTLKIQPAELGDSAVYLCASSPPGYGTGELFFGEGSRLTVL.

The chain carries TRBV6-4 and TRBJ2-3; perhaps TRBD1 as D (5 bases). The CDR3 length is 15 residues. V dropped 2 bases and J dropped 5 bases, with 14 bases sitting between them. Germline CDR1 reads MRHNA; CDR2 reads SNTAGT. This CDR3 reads CASSDGAGWRDTQYF. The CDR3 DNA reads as TGTGCCAGCAGTGACGGGGCAGGGTGGAGAGATACGCAGTATTTT.

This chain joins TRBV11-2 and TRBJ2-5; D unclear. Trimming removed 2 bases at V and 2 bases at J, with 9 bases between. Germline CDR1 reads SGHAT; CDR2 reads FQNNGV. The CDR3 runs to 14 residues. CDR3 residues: CASSLIVGQETQYF. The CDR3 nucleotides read TGTGCCAGCAGCTTAATCGTCGGGCAAGAGACCCAGTACTTC.

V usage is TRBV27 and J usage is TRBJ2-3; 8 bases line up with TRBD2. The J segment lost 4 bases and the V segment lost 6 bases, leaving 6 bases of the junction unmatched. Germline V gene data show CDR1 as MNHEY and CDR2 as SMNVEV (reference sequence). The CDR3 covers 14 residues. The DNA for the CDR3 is TGTGCCAGCAGCGTGACCGGGGGGGCAGATACGCAGTATTTT. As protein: CASSVTGGADTQYF.

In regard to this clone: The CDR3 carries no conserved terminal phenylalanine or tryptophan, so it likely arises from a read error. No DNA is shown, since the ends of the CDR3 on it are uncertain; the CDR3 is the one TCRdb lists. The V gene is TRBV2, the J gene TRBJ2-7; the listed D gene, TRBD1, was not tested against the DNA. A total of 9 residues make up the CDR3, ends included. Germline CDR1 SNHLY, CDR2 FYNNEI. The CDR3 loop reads CASSENHRP.

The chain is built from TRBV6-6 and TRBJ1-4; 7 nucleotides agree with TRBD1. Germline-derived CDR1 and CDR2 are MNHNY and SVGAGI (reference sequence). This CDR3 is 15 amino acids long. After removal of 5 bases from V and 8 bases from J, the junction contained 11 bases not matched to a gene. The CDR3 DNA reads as TGTGCCAGCAGTGGAGAACAGGGGATTAAGGAAAAACTGTTTTTT. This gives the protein CASSGEQGIKEKLFF.